The clone carrying this TCR beta chain was picked up a small number of times. The data are from a study of blood T cells in healthy people across ages. Sample-barcoded 5' priming and a J-beta primer mix drove a second PCR of about 6 to 12 cycles. TCRdb reprocessed the 5' RACE reads via MiXCR and lists one record per CDR3 protein. The table includes 550,000 to 700,000 distinct CDR3 sequences, about 26% detected once. The CDR3 sequence is 15 residues long. Trimming cost V 5 bases and J 8 bases, with 21 bases left between them. CDR1 and CDR2 from the germline V gene are SEHNR and FQNEAQ (reference sequence).

This clonotype was obtained from a woman in her seventies in good health. The chain recombines TRBV7-9 with TRBJ1-2; possibly TRBD1 for D (6 bases). Material for sequencing was blood. CDR3 in DNA: TGTGCCAGCAGCCCTGTAGAGGGGGGCAGAGAAGGCTACACCTTC. Translating it yields CASSPVEGGREGYTF.